This T cell receptor (beta chain) was found in a study of early T cells in non-severe SARS-CoV-2 infection. Across the whole study: Sequencing was performed on bulk RNA from unsorted whole blood, leaving chains unpaired. Study-level results: Database matching using VDJdb favored anti-spike CD8 responses, with private and CD4 specificities left missing.

V was pared by 4 bases and J by 8 bases, with 15 bases between. Germline loops: CDR1 SGHRS, CDR2 YFSETQ. This CDR3 spans 13 amino acids. As regards this clonotype: What it recognizes is unknown.

Attachment of unique molecular identifiers was made to individual cDNA molecules. A single record per CDR3 protein comes from TCRdb applying MiXCR to the 5' RACE reads. The sample consists of around 80,000 distinct CDR3 sequences, 9.5% to 15% of them appearing once. The specimen was whole blood. The chain employs TRBV5-1 and TRBJ1-1; maybe TRBD1 (6 bases). The sequence came from an adult who was a healthcare worker with PCR-confirmed SARS-CoV-2 infection or an uninfected control (not recorded which). The DNA of the CDR3 is TGCGCCAGCAGCCAAGGACAGCCGGCGGAAGCTTTCTTT. It codes for CASSQGQPAEAFF.